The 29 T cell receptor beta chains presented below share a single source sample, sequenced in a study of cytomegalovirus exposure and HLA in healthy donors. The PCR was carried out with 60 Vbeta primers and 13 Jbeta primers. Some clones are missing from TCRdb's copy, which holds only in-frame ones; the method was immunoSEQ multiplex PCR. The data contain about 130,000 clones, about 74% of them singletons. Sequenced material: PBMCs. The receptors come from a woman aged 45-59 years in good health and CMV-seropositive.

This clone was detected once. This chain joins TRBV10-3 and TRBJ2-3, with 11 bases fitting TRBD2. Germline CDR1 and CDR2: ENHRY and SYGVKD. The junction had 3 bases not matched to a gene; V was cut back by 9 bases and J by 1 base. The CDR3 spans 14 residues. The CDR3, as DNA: TGTGCCATAATGACTAGCGGGGGCACAGATACGCAGTATTTT. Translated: CAIMTSGGTDTQYF.

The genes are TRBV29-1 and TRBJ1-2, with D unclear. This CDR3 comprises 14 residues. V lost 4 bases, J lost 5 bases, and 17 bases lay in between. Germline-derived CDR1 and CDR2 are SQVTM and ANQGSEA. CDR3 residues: CSVAAGVSHYGYTF. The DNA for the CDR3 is TGCAGCGTTGCAGCGGGCGTATCCCATTATGGCTACACCTTC.

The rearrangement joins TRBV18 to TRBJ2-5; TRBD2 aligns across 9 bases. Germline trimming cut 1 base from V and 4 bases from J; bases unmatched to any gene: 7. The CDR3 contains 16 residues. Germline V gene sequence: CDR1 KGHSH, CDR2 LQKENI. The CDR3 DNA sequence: TGTGCCAGCTCACCACAGAGGCTAGCGGGGACAGAGACCCAGTACTTC. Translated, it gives CASSPQRLAGTETQYF.

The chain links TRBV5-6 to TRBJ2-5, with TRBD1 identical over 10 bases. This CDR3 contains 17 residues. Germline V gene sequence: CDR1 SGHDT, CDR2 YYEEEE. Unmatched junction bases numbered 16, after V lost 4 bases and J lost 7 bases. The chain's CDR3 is CASSDPSGTGVIGTQYF. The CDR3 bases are TGTGCCAGCAGCGACCCTTCCGGGACAGGGGTTATCGGGACCCAGTACTTC.

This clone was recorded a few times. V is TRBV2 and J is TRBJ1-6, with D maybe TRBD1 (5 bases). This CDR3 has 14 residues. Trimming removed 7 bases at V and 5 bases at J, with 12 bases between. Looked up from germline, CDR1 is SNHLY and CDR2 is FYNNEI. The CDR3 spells CASTGLGNNSPLHF. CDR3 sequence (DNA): TGTGCCAGCACAGGGTTGGGGAATAATTCACCCCTCCACTTT.

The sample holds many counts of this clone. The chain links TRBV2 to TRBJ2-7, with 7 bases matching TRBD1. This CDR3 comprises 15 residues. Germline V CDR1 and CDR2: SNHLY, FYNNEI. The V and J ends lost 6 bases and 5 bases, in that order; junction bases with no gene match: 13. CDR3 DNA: TGTGCCAGCAGCGGTTACCTGAGGGGGCAGGACGAGCAGTACTTC. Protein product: CASSGYLRGQDEQYF.

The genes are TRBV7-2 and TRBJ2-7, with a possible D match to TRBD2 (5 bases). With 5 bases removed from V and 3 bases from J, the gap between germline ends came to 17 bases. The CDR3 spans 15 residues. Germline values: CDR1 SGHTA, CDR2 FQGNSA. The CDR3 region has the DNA TGTGCCAGCAGCACGGGCCCGACTAACTTCTACGAGCAGTACTTC. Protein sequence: CASSTGPTNFYEQYF. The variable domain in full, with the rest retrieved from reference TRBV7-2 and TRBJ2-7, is GAGVSQSPSNKVTEKGKDVELRCDPISGHTALYWYRQSLGQGLEFLIYFQGNSAPDKSGLPSDRFSAERTGGSVSTLTIQRTQQEDSAVYLCASSTGPTNFYEQYFGPGTRLTVT.

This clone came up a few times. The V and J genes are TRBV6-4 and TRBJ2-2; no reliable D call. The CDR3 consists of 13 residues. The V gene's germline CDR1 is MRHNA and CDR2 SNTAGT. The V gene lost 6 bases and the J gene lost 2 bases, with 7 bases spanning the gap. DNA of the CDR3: TGTGCCAGCAGGCTAACCAACACCGGGGAGCTGTTTTTT. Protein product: CASRLTNTGELFF.

CDR3 amino acids: CASSLASGGLTDTQYF. As DNA, the CDR3 is TGTGCCAGCAGCTTAGCGAGCGGGGGCCTCACAGATACGCAGTATTTT. The V gene is TRBV11-3, the J gene TRBJ2-3; 8 nucleotides align to TRBD2. Germline loops: CDR1 SGHNT, CDR2 YENEEA. V lost 1 base, J lost 2 bases, and 5 bases stayed unmatched. The CDR3 extends over 16 amino acids.

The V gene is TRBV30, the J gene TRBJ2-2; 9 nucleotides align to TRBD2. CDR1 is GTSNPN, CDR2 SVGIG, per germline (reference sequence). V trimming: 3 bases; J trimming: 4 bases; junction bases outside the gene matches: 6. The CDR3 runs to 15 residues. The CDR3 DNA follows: TGTGCCTGGAGGGCCGCGGGGGGGGGCACCGGGGAGCTGTTTTTT. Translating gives CAWRAAGGGTGELFF.

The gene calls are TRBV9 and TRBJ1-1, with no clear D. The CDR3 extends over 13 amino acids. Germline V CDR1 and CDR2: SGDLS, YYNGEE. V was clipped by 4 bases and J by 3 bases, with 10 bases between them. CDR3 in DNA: TGTGCCAGCAGCCAAGAGTTTGACACTGAAGCTTTCTTT. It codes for CASSQEFDTEAFF. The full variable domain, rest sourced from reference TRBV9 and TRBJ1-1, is DSGVTQTPKHLITATGQRVTLRCSPRSGDLSVYWYQQSLDQGLQFLIQYYNGEERAKGNILERFSAQQFPDLHSELNLSSLELGDSALYFCASSQEFDTEAFFGQGTRLTVV.

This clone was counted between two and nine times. The chain's CDR3 is CASSPDWQDEKLFF. In DNA form, the CDR3 reads TGCGCCAGCAGCCCGGACTGGCAAGATGAAAAACTGTTTTTT. The rearrangement joins TRBV5-1 to TRBJ1-4; D ambiguous. Trimming stripped 4 bases from V and 6 bases from J, with 13 bases between. The CDR3 totals 14 residues. Germline CDR1 is SGHRS and CDR2 is YFSETQ.

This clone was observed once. The CDR3 DNA reads TGTGCCAGCAGTTACCCGACAGCGACCAATTCACCCCTCCACTTT. It codes for CASSYPTATNSPLHF. The chain uses TRBV27 and TRBJ1-6; maybe TRBD1 (5 bases). Germline values: CDR1 MNHEY, CDR2 SMNVEV (reference sequence). V shed 4 bases and J shed 7 bases, with 14 bases lying between them. The CDR3 has 15 residues.

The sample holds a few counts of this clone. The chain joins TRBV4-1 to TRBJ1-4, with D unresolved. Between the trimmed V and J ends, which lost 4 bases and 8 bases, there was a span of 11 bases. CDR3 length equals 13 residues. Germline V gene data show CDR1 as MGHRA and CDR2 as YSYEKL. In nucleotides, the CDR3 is TGCGCCAGCAGCCCCCGGAGGAACGAAAAACTGTTTTTT. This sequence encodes CASSPRRNEKLFF.

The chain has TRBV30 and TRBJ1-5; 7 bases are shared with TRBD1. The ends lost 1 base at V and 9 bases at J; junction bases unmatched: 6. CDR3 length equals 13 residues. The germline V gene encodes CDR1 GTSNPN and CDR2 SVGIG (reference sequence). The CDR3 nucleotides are TGTGCCTGGAGTGGGACAGGCATCGGGCCCCAGCATTTT. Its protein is CAWSGTGIGPQHF.

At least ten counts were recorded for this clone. CDR3 amino acids: CASSLTQAGSPLHF. As DNA, the CDR3 is TGTGCCAGCAGCTTAACCCAAGCAGGATCACCCCTCCACTTT. The rearrangement links TRBV5-6 to TRBJ1-6; no firm D call. CDR3 length equals 14 residues. Germline CDR1 is SGHDT and CDR2 is YYEEEE. V lost 2 bases and J 10 bases, leaving 13 bases between the germline ends.

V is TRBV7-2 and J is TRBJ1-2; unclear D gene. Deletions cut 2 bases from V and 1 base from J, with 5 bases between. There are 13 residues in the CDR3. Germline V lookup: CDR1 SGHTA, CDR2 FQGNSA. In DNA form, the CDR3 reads TGTGCCAGCAGCTTAAGCAATAACTATGGCTACACCTTC. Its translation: CASSLSNNYGYTF.

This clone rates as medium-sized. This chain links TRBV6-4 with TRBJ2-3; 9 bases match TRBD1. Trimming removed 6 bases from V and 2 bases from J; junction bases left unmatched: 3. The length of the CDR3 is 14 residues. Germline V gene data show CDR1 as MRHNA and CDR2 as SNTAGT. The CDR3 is CASSRTGDTDTQYF. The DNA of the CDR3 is TGTGCCAGCAGCCGGACAGGGGACACAGATACGCAGTATTTT.

The CDR3 here is CASSPVVDAYEQYF. For the CDR3, the DNA is TGTGCCAGCAGCCCCGTAGTCGATGCCTACGAGCAGTACTTC. The chain uses TRBV7-2 and TRBJ2-7; D call uncertain. The CDR3 has 14 amino acids. V was trimmed by 5 bases and J by 2 bases, leaving 13 bases between them. Germline V CDR1 and CDR2: SGHTA, FQGNSA.

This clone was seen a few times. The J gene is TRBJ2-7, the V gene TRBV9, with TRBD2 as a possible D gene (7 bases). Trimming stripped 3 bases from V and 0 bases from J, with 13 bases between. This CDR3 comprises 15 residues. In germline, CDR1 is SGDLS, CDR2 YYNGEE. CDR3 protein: CASSGGGYSSYEQYF. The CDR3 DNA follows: TGTGCCAGCAGCGGGGGGGGCTACTCCTCCTACGAGCAGTACTTC.

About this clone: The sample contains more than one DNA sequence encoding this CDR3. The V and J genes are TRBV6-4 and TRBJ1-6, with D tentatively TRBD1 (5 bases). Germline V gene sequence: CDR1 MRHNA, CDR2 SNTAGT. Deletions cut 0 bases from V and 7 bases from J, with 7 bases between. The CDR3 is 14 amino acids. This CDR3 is CASSDSPGNSPLHF. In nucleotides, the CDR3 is TGTGCCAGCAGTGACTCGCCAGGGAATTCACCCCTCCACTTT.

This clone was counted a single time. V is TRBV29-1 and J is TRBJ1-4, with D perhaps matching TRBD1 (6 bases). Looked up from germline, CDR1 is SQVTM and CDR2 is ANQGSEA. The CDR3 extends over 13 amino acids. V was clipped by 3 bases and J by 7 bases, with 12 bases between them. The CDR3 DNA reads TGCAGCGTTGATGGAGGGGGGGGTGAAAAACTGTTTTTT. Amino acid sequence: CSVDGGGGEKLFF.

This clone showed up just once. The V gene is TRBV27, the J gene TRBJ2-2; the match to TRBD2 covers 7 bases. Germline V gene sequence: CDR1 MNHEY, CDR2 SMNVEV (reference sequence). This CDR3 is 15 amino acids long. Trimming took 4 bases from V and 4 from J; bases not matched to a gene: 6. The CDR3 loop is CASSSGRSPTGELFF. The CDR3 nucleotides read TGTGCCAGCAGTTCCGGGAGGAGTCCCACCGGGGAGCTGTTTTTT.

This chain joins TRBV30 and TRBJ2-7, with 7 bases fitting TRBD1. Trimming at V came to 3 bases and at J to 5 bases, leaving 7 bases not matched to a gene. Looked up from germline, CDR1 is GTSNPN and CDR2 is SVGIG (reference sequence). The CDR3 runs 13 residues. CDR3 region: CAWRTQTGNEQYF. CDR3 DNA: TGTGCCTGGAGAACACAGACAGGGAACGAGCAGTACTTC.

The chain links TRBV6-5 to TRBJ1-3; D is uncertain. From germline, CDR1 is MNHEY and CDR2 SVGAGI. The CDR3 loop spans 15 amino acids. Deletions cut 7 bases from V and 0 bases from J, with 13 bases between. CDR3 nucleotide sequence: TGTGCCAGCACCCGCACAGCGGACTCTGGAAACACCATATATTTT. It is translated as CASTRTADSGNTIYF.

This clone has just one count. The CDR3, as DNA: TGTGCCAGCAGCCGGAGACAGGGGAGGGCTTTCTTT. This translates into CASSRRQGRAFF. The chain recombines TRBV6-5 with TRBJ1-1; 8 bases fit TRBD1. With V trimmed by 6 bases and J by 11 bases, 8 bases remained unmatched. Per germline, CDR1 MNHEY and CDR2 SVGAGI. CDR3 length: 12 amino acids.

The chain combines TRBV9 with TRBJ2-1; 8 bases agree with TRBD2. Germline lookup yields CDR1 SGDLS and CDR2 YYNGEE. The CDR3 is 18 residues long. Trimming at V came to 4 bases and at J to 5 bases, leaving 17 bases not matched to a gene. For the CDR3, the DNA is TGTGCCAGCAGCACCGGGGGGGGATTTGGGAGGCTGGACAATGAGCAGTTCTTC. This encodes CASSTGGGFGRLDNEQFF.

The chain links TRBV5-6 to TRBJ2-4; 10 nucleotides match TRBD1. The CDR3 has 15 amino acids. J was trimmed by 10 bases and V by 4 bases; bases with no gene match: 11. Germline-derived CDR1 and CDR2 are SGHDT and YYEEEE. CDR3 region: CASSPTGGLGKIQYF. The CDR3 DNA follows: TGTGCCAGCAGCCCGACAGGGGGCCTCGGTAAGATTCAGTACTTC.

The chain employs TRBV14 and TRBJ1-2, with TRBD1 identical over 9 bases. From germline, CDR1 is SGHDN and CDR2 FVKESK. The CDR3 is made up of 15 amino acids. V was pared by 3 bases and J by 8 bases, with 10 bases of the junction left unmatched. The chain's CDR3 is CASSHQAGDRDGYTF. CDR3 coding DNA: TGTGCCAGCAGCCATCAGGCGGGGGACAGGGACGGCTACACCTTC.